This T cell receptor beta chain was identified during a study of shared clonotypes between healthy human individuals. Only in-frame clones appear in the TCRdb table, and some are missing; sequencing was by immunoSEQ multiplex PCR. The data show approximately 1,500,000 clones, approximately 96% seen once. The CDR3 loop spans 12 amino acids. Looked up from germline, CDR1 is SNHLY and CDR2 is FYNNEI. Trimming pared 5 bases from V and 3 bases from J, leaving 8 bases between. The chain joins TRBV2 to TRBJ2-7; perhaps TRBD1 as D (5 bases). The origin of this receptor is a young man in good health. The sample comprised naive CD4+ T cells sorted from blood. Documented subset: CD45RA+ positively selected. Here the CDR3 DNA reads TGTGCCAGCAGTTTACAGGACTACGAGCAGTACTTC. Protein: CASSLQDYEQYF.